The 24 T cell receptor beta chains below come from one sample, sequenced in a study of blood T cell repertoires in COVID-19. Assay: immunoSEQ multiplex PCR; the TCRdb copy retains only in-frame clones and omits some. Here the sample spans 15,000 to 20,000 clones, approximately 89% being singletons. Sample: peripheral blood. The receptors derive from a man aged 55 to 70 with active COVID-19.

The chain uses TRBV19 and TRBJ2-7, with a tentative D call TRBD1 (5 bases). This CDR3 region has 14 residues. Trimming removed 4 bases at V and 0 bases at J, with 10 bases between. Per germline, CDR1 LNHDA and CDR2 SQIVND (reference sequence). CDR3 sequence: CASSRQGDSYEQYF. Written as DNA, the CDR3 is TGTGCCAGTAGTAGGCAGGGCGACTCCTACGAGCAGTACTTC.

The chain joins TRBV6-5 to TRBJ1-1, with D possibly TRBD1 on 5 matching bases. Germline CDR1 and CDR2: MNHEY and SVGAGI. The CDR3 extends over 13 amino acids. The ends were cut back, 11 bases at V and 5 bases at J, with 18 bases in the middle. The CDR3 here is CAVQRDLSTEAFF. The CDR3 DNA reads as TGTGCCGTACAAAGGGACTTGTCAACTGAAGCTTTCTTT.

The chain uses TRBV27 and TRBJ1-1; D is perhaps TRBD1 (5 bases). The germline V gene encodes CDR1 MNHEY and CDR2 SMNVEV (reference sequence). This CDR3 contains 14 residues. Trimming took off 4 bases at V and 1 base at J, with 10 bases between the two ends. Here the CDR3 DNA reads TGTGCCAGCAGTTCAACAGGCTGGAACACTGAAGCTTTCTTT. Amino acids: CASSSTGWNTEAFF.

V usage is TRBV7-8 and J usage is TRBJ2-7; perhaps TRBD2 as D (6 bases). V was clipped by 1 base and J by 7 bases, with 14 bases between them. The CDR3 has 14 residues. Looked up from germline, CDR1 is SGHVS and CDR2 is FQNEAQ. CDR3 coding DNA: TGTGCCAGCAGCTTAGATTTTAGCGGAGGGGAGCAGTACTTC. Protein: CASSLDFSGGEQYF.

The chain recombines TRBV11-1 with TRBJ1-6; D gene ambiguous. V was trimmed by 1 base and J by 2 bases, leaving 9 bases between them. The CDR3 is made up of 16 amino acids. Germline assignment: CDR1 SGHAT and CDR2 FQDESV (reference sequence). The CDR3 region is CASSLEGGPYNSPLHF. DNA of the CDR3: TGTGCCAGCAGCTTAGAAGGAGGGCCCTATAATTCACCCCTCCACTTT.

The DNA for the CDR3 is TGCAGCGTCGGGACAGGGGGCAATGAGCAGTTCTTC. It translates to CSVGTGGNEQFF. This sequence joins TRBV29-1 and TRBJ2-1; 11 bases are a match to TRBD1. This CDR3 has 12 amino acids. Germline V gene lookup returns CDR1 SQVTM and CDR2 ANQGSEA. V was clipped by 6 bases and J by 6 bases; unmatched bases: 1.

The chain has TRBV30 and TRBJ2-7; 9 bases align to TRBD1. J lost 4 bases, V lost 1 base, and 5 bases had no gene match. Germline CDR1 is GTSNPN and CDR2 is SVGIG (reference sequence). There are 14 residues in the CDR3. The CDR3 sequence is CAWSEGTGRYEQYF. CDR3 DNA: TGTGCCTGGAGTGAGGGGACAGGGCGATACGAGCAGTACTTC.

V gene TRBV3-1 (or the pseudogene TRBV3-2) combines with J gene TRBJ2-3; 9 bases are a match to TRBD2. Germline V CDR1 and CDR2: LGHDT, YNNKEL (reference sequence). The CDR3 consists of 18 residues. The V and J ends lost 0 bases and 2 bases, in that order; junction bases with no gene match: 9. CDR3 protein: CASSQEPSGIYSTDTQYF. For the CDR3, the DNA is TGTGCCAGCAGCCAAGAGCCTAGCGGGATTTACTCCACAGATACGCAGTATTTT.

This sequence joins TRBV5-1 and TRBJ2-7; 10 bases are a match to TRBD2. Trimming at V came to 1 base and at J to 2 bases, leaving 6 bases not matched to a gene. There are 16 residues in the CDR3. Germline V gives CDR1 SGHRS, CDR2 YFSETQ. The CDR3 sequence: CASSLQLAGGPYEQYF. The CDR3 coding sequence is TGCGCCAGCAGCTTGCAGTTAGCGGGGGGACCCTACGAGCAGTACTTC.

This clone is labeled large (0.1 to 1%). This CDR3 is CASSGHTITDTQYF. DNA for the CDR3: TGTGCCAGCAGCGGGCACACGATCACAGATACGCAGTATTTT. The V gene is TRBV5-4, the J gene TRBJ2-3; no clear D gene. This CDR3 is 14 amino acids long. V was clipped by 4 bases and J by 2 bases, with 11 bases between them. Germline V CDR1 and CDR2: SGHNT, YYREEE (reference sequence).

The genes are TRBV18 and TRBJ1-1; D is perhaps TRBD1 (5 bases). Between the trimmed V and J ends, which lost 6 bases and 4 bases, there was a span of 15 bases. Looked up from germline, CDR1 is KGHSH and CDR2 is LQKENI. This CDR3 has 14 amino acids. The CDR3 reads CASSEGGVVTEAFF. DNA of the CDR3: TGTGCCAGCTCTGAGGGAGGGGTTGTCACTGAAGCTTTCTTT.

In this sample, this clone turned up a few times. V gene TRBV11-3 combines with J gene TRBJ2-1, with TRBD1 identical over 8 bases. This CDR3 is built from 15 residues. V shed 2 bases and J 4 bases; nucleotides not matched to a gene: 4. Germline V gene lookup returns CDR1 SGHNT and CDR2 YENEEA. The CDR3, as DNA: TGTGCCAGCAGCTTATCAGGGGGCGCGTACAATGAGCAGTTCTTC. Translating gives CASSLSGGAYNEQFF.

This chain uses TRBV19 with TRBJ1-6; D call uncertain. CDR1 and CDR2 from the germline V gene are LNHDA and SQIVND (reference sequence). This CDR3 region has 17 residues. V dropped 3 bases and J dropped 3 bases, with 15 bases sitting between them. The CDR3 sequence is CASSIGRGGNYNSPLHF. CDR3 in DNA: TGTGCCAGTAGTATTGGCCGGGGAGGTAACTATAATTCACCCCTCCACTTT.

This chain joins TRBV18 and TRBJ1-2, with unresolved D. The germline gives CDR1 KGHSH, CDR2 LQKENI. The CDR3 has 13 residues. The ends were cut back, 5 bases at V and 8 bases at J, with 15 bases in the middle. This CDR3 reads CASSEQAYSGYTF. The CDR3 DNA sequence: TGTGCCAGCTCAGAGCAGGCTTACAGCGGCTACACCTTC. The full variable domain, with the rest looked up from reference TRBV18 and TRBJ1-2, is NAGVMQNPRHLVRRRGQEARLRCSPMKGHSHVYWYRQLPEEGLKFMVYLQKENIIDESGMPKERFSAEFPKEGPSILRIQQVVRGDSAAYFCASSEQAYSGYTFGSGTRLTVV.

This chain joins TRBV5-1 and TRBJ1-1, with 7 bases matching TRBD1. The junction had 12 bases not matched to a gene; V was cut back by 7 bases and J by 0 bases. Germline CDR1 reads SGHRS; CDR2 reads YFSETQ. The CDR3 runs 16 residues. CDR3 in amino acids: CASATGVVLMNTEAFF. CDR3 nucleotide sequence: TGCGCCAGCGCAACAGGGGTGGTCCTCATGAACACTGAAGCTTTCTTT.

The rearrangement uses TRBV5-8 and TRBJ2-7, with 11 bases fitting TRBD1. J lost 6 bases, V lost 0 bases, and 11 bases had no gene match. This CDR3 spans 17 amino acids. The germline V gene encodes CDR1 SGHTS and CDR2 YDEGEE. The CDR3 sequence is CASSLATGTGGVFEQYF. In DNA form, the CDR3 reads TGTGCCAGCAGCTTGGCCACCGGGACAGGGGGTGTGTTCGAGCAGTACTTC. The entire variable domain, with the rest obtained from reference TRBV5-8 and TRBJ2-7, is as follows: EAGVTQSPTHLIKTRGQQATLRCSPISGHTSVYWYQQALGLGLQFLLWYDEGEERNRGNFPPRFSGRQFPNYSSELNVNALELEDSALYLCASSLATGTGGVFEQYFGPGTRLTVT.

V gene TRBV4-3 combines with J gene TRBJ2-2; D remains ambiguous. Germline assignment: CDR1 LGHNA and CDR2 YSLEER. V was clipped by 4 bases and J by 5 bases, with 11 bases between them. The CDR3 consists of 14 residues. DNA for the CDR3: TGCGCCAGCAGCCTTAACTTCCGAACCGGGGAGCTGTTTTTT. It specifies CASSLNFRTGELFF.

The gene calls are TRBV7-3 and TRBJ2-7, with a weak D call TRBD1 (5 bases). The CDR3 has 11 amino acids. Germline lookup yields CDR1 SGHTA and CDR2 FQGTGA. V was shortened by 4 bases and J by 5 bases, with 6 bases between the two germline ends. The CDR3 nucleotides read TGTGCCAGCAGCTCAGGGAACGAGCAGTACTTC. Amino acid sequence: CASSSGNEQYF.

The rearrangement uses TRBV30 and TRBJ1-5; 8 nucleotides align to TRBD1. The CDR3 covers 20 residues. Germline CDR1 reads GTSNPN; CDR2 reads SVGIG (reference sequence). Trimming removed 0 bases from V and 0 bases from J; junction bases left unmatched: 16. The CDR3: CAWSVGGRQGQENSNQPQHF. The CDR3 DNA reads as TGTGCCTGGAGTGTAGGAGGGAGACAGGGACAGGAGAATAGCAATCAGCCCCAGCATTTT.

This CDR3 is CASSQVERWGVANYGYTF. The CDR3 DNA reads TGTGCCAGCAGCCAAGTCGAGCGGTGGGGTGTAGCGAACTATGGCTACACCTTC. The chain carries TRBV4-2 and TRBJ1-2; no clear D gene. CDR3 size: 18 residues. The V end was cut by 1 base, the J end by 2 bases, with 20 bases between. Germline V gene data show CDR1 as LGHNA and CDR2 as YNFKEQ.

V usage is TRBV7-9 and J usage is TRBJ2-3; 7 bases match TRBD1. The CDR3 covers 15 residues. CDR1 is SEHNR and CDR2 is FQNEAQ in the germline V gene (reference sequence). The junction had 8 bases not matched to a gene; V was cut back by 8 bases and J by 0 bases. CDR3 sequence (DNA): TGTGCCAGCCGCGAGACAGGGAGAAGCACAGATACGCAGTATTTT. Residues: CASRETGRSTDTQYF.

This clone was observed a handful of times. The genes are TRBV5-1 and TRBJ2-1, with TRBD2 identical over 8 bases. The CDR3 totals 19 residues. The trim removed 1 base at V and 6 bases at J, leaving 18 bases unmatched. Germline CDR1 reads SGHRS; CDR2 reads YFSETQ. The CDR3 reads CASSLSPRWAGGMGNEQFF. The CDR3 bases are TGCGCCAGCAGCTTGAGTCCCCGGTGGGCGGGAGGCATGGGCAATGAGCAGTTCTTC. The full variable domain, with the rest looked up from reference TRBV5-1 and TRBJ2-1, is KAGVTQTPRYLIKTRGQQVTLSCSPISGHRSVSWYQQTPGQGLQFLFEYFSETQRNKGNFPGRFSGRQFSNSRSEMNVSTLELGDSALYLCASSLSPRWAGGMGNEQFFGPGTRLTVL.

This chain uses TRBV24-1 with TRBJ2-2; weak D call: TRBD2 (6 bases). CDR3 length equals 15 residues. Germline lookup yields CDR1 KGHDR and CDR2 SFDVKD. Trimming removed 4 bases from V and 5 bases from J, with 13 bases in between. This CDR3 reads CATSDAGPKTGELFF. Here the CDR3 DNA reads TGTGCCACCAGTGACGCGGGACCCAAGACCGGGGAGCTGTTTTTT.

Only one count was recorded for this clone. J is TRBJ2-7 and V is TRBV10-3; TRBD1 is a possible D gene (5 bases). V lost 4 bases and J lost 3, with 19 bases in between. Germline V CDR1 and CDR2: ENHRY, SYGVKD. The CDR3 totals 16 residues. This CDR3 is CAISVGLGAGNYEQYF. As DNA, the CDR3 is TGTGCCATCAGTGTAGGATTAGGGGCAGGCAACTACGAGCAGTACTTC.